The T cell receptor (beta chain) described here comes from a study of T cells in localized non-small cell lung cancer. General observations from the study: Only one tumor region went through sequencing, so heterogeneity may still be there. There were a median roughly 60 of the top 100 tumor clones appearing in adjacent lung. Longer overall survival was linked to higher blood T cell density.

TCRdb's copy holds only in-frame clones and misses some; the assay was immunoSEQ multiplex PCR. The sample carries some 16,000 clones, roughly 81% recorded once. As to this clone: Its specificity is unknown. A junction boundary mismatches the germline segment, possibly from a read error.

The germline V gene has CDR1 MRHNA and CDR2 SNTAGT. The CDR3 loop spans 12 amino acids. The TCR comes from a male donor aged 60 or over with stage I lung adenocarcinoma. The sample consisted of peripheral blood, taken before any cancer treatment. The chain couples TRBV6-4 to TRBJ2-7; D ambiguous. The CDR3 here is CASNDRRIEQYF. The CDR3 region has the DNA TGTGCCAGCAATGACCGGCGAATCGAGCAGTACTTC.